This T cell receptor (beta chain) was obtained from a study of T cells in Graves' hyperthyroidism and ophthalmopathy. Whole-study findings and limits: Within blood appeared most thyroid clonotypes that had expanded above 0.001.

From germline, CDR1 is SGHRS and CDR2 YFSETQ. This CDR3 contains 13 residues. Trimming removed 4 bases at V and 2 bases at J, with 9 bases between. There are a few counts of this clonotype. Its antigen remains unknown. The source material, RNA transcripts, was used to amplify TCR beta CDR3 regions. The primer set for the first-round RT-PCR of the TCR CDR3 was HTBI. TCRdb processed the multiplex PCR reads anew with MiXCR; each CDR3 protein has one entry. The repertoire has some 400,000 distinct CDR3 sequences, roughly 13% of them found once; the top ten carry about a fifth. Among the patients, aged 18 to 65, hyperthyroidism was newly diagnosed and had lasted under 2 months. Criteria for exclusion of patients were uncontrolled infection, other autoimmune disease, pregnancy or lactation. The source of the PBMCs was less than 12 ml of fresh peripheral blood.

Source material: blood. The chain employs TRBV5-1 and TRBJ2-5, with D hard to call. This TCR was sampled from a young man with Graves' hyperthyroidism that later progressed to Graves' ophthalmopathy. The CDR3 DNA follows: TGCGCCAGCAGCAGGACCCTTCAAGAGACCCAGTACTTC. Translation: CASSRTLQETQYF.